These T cell receptor beta chains were read from a single sample in a study of shared clonotypes between healthy human individuals. Libraries were prepared by immunoSEQ multiplex PCR; TCRdb keeps only in-frame clonotypes and omits some of them. This sample carries millions of clones, just over 90% of them seen once, and the ten largest clones take about 1.5%. The sample consisted of naive CD8+ T cells from PBMCs. These receptors were obtained from a man younger than 35 in good health. Some clones in this sample may be carry-over from other donors' samples. Both conserved end residues are part of each CDR3. A row's size may be missing; if present it is once, few, many or a size class.

clone size,V gene,CDR3 protein
NA,TRBV11-2,CATRIRDEQYF
NA,TRBV19,CASSFRTGGNEQYF
NA,TRBV28,CASSPLETGHQPQHF
NA,TRBV27,CASSLLGGPYGYTF
NA,TRBV5-4,CASSRGLAGAYEQYF
NA,TRBV6-6,CASSRTDRLDEKLFF
NA,TRBV5-1,CASRTSGGMDIQYF
once,TRBV6-5,CASSYIRQGTEAFF
few,TRBV4-3,CASTRTGRGDEKLFF
NA,TRBV15,CATSRDQGETDTQYF
NA,TRBV10-2,CASSGRTGARTPFF
once,TRBV7-7,CASSYSFQETQYF
NA,TRBV19,CAIQWTWGSYEQYF
once,TRBV19,CASSPTPWGSYEQYF
NA,TRBV18,CASSPSRGRADTQYF
NA,TRBV7-2,CASEGITDFNYGYTF
NA,TRBV15,CATSRDNREMNTEAFF
NA,TRBV4-1,CASSQDLGWRILATNEKLFF
NA,TRBV19,CATSVRAVLPGNTIYF
NA,TRBV6-1,CASSDPASGVFPYEAFF
NA,TRBV7-9,CASSLGGHSSYEQYF
NA,TRBV6-5,CASSSRVGRDTQYF
NA,TRBV7-9,CASSYGLSAQHF
NA,TRBV2,CASSDYRGNTDTQYF
NA,TRBV28,CASSLVGGPYEQYF
NA,TRBV28,CASSLRSADKGPPREQYF
NA,TRBV28,CASKRDRGLRLNQPQHF
NA,TRBV2,CASSERPGSYVVQYF
NA,TRBV5-4,CASSFKRERWAGELFF
NA,TRBV28,CASSFPTARDISSSYNEQFF
few,TRBV7-9,CASSHPQGGYTF
NA,TRBV27,CASSPFSGRGTGELFF
NA,TRBV6-5,CASSYSSAGGAYEQYF
NA,TRBV6-6,CASSYNLAGEGQYF
NA,TRBV6-5,CASSYGAVPVDEQFF
NA,TRBV2,CASRKGGLAKNIQYF
NA,TRBV10-3,CAIRSDSSPGANVLTF